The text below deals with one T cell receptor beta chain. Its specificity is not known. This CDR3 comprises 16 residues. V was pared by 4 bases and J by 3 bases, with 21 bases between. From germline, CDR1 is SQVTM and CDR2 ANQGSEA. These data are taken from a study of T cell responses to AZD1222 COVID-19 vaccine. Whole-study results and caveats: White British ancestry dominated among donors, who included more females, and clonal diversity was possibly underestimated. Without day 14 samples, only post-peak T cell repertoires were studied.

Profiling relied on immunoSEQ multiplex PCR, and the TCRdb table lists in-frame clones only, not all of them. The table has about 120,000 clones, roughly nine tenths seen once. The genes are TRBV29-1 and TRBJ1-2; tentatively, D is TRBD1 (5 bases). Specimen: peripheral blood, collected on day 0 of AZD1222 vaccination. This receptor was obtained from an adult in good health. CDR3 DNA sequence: TGCAGCGTTGTCGGAGGTGCAGGGAAGGATTACTATGGCTACACCTTC. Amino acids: CSVVGGAGKDYYGYTF.